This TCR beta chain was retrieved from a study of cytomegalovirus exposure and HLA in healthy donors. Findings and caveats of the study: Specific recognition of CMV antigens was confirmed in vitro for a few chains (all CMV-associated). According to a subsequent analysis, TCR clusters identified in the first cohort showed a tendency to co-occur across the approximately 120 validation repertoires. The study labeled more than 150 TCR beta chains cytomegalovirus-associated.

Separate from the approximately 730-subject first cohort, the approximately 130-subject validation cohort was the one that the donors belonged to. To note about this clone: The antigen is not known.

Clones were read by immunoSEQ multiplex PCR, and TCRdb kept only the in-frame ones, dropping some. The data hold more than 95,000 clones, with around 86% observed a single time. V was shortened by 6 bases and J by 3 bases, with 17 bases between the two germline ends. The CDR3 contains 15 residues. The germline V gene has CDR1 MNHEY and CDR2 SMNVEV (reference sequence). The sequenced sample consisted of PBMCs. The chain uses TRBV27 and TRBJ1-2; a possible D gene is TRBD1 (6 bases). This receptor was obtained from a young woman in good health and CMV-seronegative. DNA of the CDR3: TGTGCCAGCAGCCCCGGCGAGGGGGATTACTATGGCTACACCTTC. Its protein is CASSPGEGDYYGYTF.